This note documents a single T cell receptor beta chain sequence. The data originate from a study of shared clonotypes between healthy human individuals. The authors distributed each subset's genomic DNA evenly over several immunoSEQ plates. The repertoire was sequenced with immunoSEQ multiplex PCR; TCRdb's copy has only in-frame clones and lacks some. The data show more than 2,000,000 clones, 85% to 95% seen once. The CDR3 length is 15 residues. Germline CDR1 reads SGHNT; CDR2 reads YYREEE (reference sequence). The V end was cut by 4 bases, the J end by 6 bases, with 16 bases between. This TCR came from a man between 18 and 35 years old in good health. Some clones in this sample may be carry-over from other donors' samples. The source material was naive CD4+ T cells from PBMCs. Subset meaning: CD45RA+ positively selected. The chain has TRBV5-4 and TRBJ2-2; perhaps D is TRBD1 or TRBD2 (5 bases each). The CDR3 nucleotides read TGTGCCAGCAGCGGGGGAAACAGGTTCGCCGGGGAGCTGTTTTTT. The encoded protein is CASSGGNRFAGELFF.